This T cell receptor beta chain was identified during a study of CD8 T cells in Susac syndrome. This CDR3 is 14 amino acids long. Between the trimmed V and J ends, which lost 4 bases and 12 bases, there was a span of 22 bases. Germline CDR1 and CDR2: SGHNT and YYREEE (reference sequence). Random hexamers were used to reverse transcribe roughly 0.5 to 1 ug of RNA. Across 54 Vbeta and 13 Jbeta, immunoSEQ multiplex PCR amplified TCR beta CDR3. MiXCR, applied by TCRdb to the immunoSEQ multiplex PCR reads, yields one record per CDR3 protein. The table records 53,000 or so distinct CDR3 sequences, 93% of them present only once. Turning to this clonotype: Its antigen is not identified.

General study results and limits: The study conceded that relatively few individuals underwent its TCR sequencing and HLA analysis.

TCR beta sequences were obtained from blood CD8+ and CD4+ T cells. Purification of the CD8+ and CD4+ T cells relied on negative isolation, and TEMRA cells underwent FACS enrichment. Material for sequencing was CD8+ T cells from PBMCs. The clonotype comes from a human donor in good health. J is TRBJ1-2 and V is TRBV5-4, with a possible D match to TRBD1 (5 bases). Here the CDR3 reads CASSPRDGFFGDTF. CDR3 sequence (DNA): TGTGCCAGCAGCCCCAGGGACGGATTTTTCGGAGACACCTTC.